This T cell receptor (beta chain) was captured by sequencing in a study of T-cell memory formation after mild COVID-19. Each CDR3 protein is one row after TCRdb ran MiXCR on the 5' RACE reads. The table includes hundreds of thousands of distinct CDR3 sequences, 20% to 30% detected once. Germline CDR1 SGHTA, CDR2 FQGTGA. Losses at the gene ends were 5 bases for V and 4 bases for J; bases not matched to a gene: 6. The CDR3 runs to 15 residues. General observations from the study: Second-wave clones reaching peak frequency on day 37 lacked confirmed SARS-CoV-2 specificity. Memory from before infection featured some responding clones, which suggests cross-reactive memory joined.

This clonotype was found a few times. Its antigen is as yet unknown. The TCR originated in an adult woman who had mild COVID-19 (a few samples of this study predate the infection). Cell type and time point are not known. The chain combines TRBV7-3 with TRBJ2-3; 10 bases line up with TRBD2. Sequenced input: PBMCs or a T cell subset sorted from them (not recorded which). This chain's CDR3 is CASSLAGVNADTQYF. CDR3 coding DNA: TGTGCCAGCAGCCTAGCGGGGGTAAATGCAGATACGCAGTATTTT.